These 26 T cell receptor beta chains were sequenced from one sample in a study of blood T cell repertoires in COVID-19. Measured with immunoSEQ multiplex PCR; TCRdb has only the in-frame clones, and not every one. The data show some 96,000 clones, roughly 90% seen once. Sample: peripheral blood. These receptors were obtained from a man in his forties or fifties with active COVID-19.

This clone was counted between two and nine times. The chain links TRBV3-1 (or the pseudogene TRBV3-2) to TRBJ1-3; a possible D gene is TRBD1 (5 bases). V was cut by 4 bases and J by 3 bases, with 13 bases left in between. The CDR3 is 15 amino acids. Germline assignment: CDR1 LGHDT and CDR2 YNNKEL (reference sequence). The CDR3 reads CASSLWDQGGNTIYF. For the CDR3, the DNA is TGTGCCAGCAGCCTGTGGGATCAGGGTGGAAACACCATATATTTT.

This clone occurred many times. The genes are TRBV5-1 and TRBJ1-1; D not resolved. V dropped 2 bases and J dropped 1 base, with 6 bases sitting between them. Per germline, CDR1 SGHRS and CDR2 YFSETQ. CDR3 size: 13 residues. The chain's CDR3 is CASSLAPNTEAFF. The CDR3 nucleotides are TGCGCCAGCAGCTTAGCCCCGAACACTGAAGCTTTCTTT.

The chain couples TRBV7-8 to TRBJ2-1; 8 bases align to TRBD2. This CDR3 contains 16 residues. Germline V gene data show CDR1 as SGHVS and CDR2 as FQNEAQ. V lost 1 base, J lost 4 bases, and 6 bases stayed unmatched. The CDR3 loop is CASSLGRGGLYNEQFF. The CDR3, as DNA: TGTGCCAGCAGCTTAGGCCGGGGGGGGTTGTACAATGAGCAGTTCTTC.

The chain couples TRBV14 to TRBJ2-5; 11 nucleotides align to TRBD2. The CDR3 contains 16 residues. Germline loops: CDR1 SGHDN, CDR2 FVKESK. After removal of 5 bases from V and 1 base from J, the junction contained 6 bases not matched to a gene. The CDR3 is CASSVRLAGLQETQYF. In nucleotides, the CDR3 is TGTGCCAGCAGCGTAAGACTAGCGGGGCTCCAAGAGACCCAGTACTTC.

V is TRBV5-1 and J is TRBJ2-7; 7 bases match TRBD1. Trimming cost V 4 bases and J 0 bases; bases outside gene matches: 4. The germline gives CDR1 SGHRS, CDR2 YFSETQ. The CDR3 is 14 amino acids. The CDR3 nucleotides read TGCGCCAGCAGCGAGACAGGGAACTCCTACGAGCAGTACTTC. Its translation is CASSETGNSYEQYF.

The rearrangement links TRBV18 to TRBJ2-1; no clear D gene. The CDR3 spans 12 residues. V was shortened by 2 bases and J by 9 bases, with 8 bases between the two germline ends. Germline V lookup: CDR1 KGHSH, CDR2 LQKENI. CDR3 region: CASSPGGAEQFF. The CDR3 DNA follows: TGTGCCAGCTCACCAGGCGGCGCTGAGCAGTTCTTC.

The chain combines TRBV5-6 with TRBJ1-1; D is unclear. The V end lost 2 bases, the J end lost 1 base, and 9 bases lay between the germline ends. CDR3 size: 14 residues. The germline V gene encodes CDR1 SGHDT and CDR2 YYEEEE. In DNA form, the CDR3 reads TGTGCCAGCAGCTTTTCTCCGCGGAACACTGAAGCTTTCTTT. Translating gives CASSFSPRNTEAFF.

This rearrangement joins TRBV9 to TRBJ2-2; 10 bases align to TRBD1. Germline V gene lookup returns CDR1 SGDLS and CDR2 YYNGEE. V shed 4 bases and J 5 bases; nucleotides not matched to a gene: 5. CDR3 length: 15 amino acids. CDR3 bases: TGTGCCAGCAGCAGGCGGACAGGGGGGACCGGGGAGCTGTTTTTT. Residues: CASSRRTGGTGELFF.

The V gene is TRBV29-1, the J gene TRBJ2-3; D unresolved. Between the trimmed V and J ends, which lost 1 base and 1 base, there was a span of 6 bases. This CDR3 comprises 13 residues. The germline CDR1 and CDR2 sequences are SQVTM and ANQGSEA. Here the CDR3 DNA reads TGCAGCGTTGAAGCGTCCCGCACAGATACGCAGTATTTT. Translated: CSVEASRTDTQYF.

The chain has TRBV27 and TRBJ2-5; 10 bases line up with TRBD2. The CDR3 consists of 14 residues. V trimming: 6 bases; J trimming: 1 base; junction bases outside the gene matches: 2. From germline, CDR1 is MNHEY and CDR2 SMNVEV (reference sequence). The CDR3 spells CASRGLAPQETQYF. The CDR3 nucleotides read TGTGCCAGCAGGGGACTAGCGCCCCAAGAGACCCAGTACTTC.

The chain is built from TRBV5-8 and TRBJ2-1; 8 positions agree with TRBD1. The CDR3 length is 15 residues. The germline V gene has CDR1 SGHTS and CDR2 YDEGEE. The junction had 8 bases not matched to a gene; V was cut back by 1 base and J by 8 bases. Here the CDR3 DNA reads TGTGCCAGCAGCTTGTCCCGGACAGGGATGGATGAGCAGTTCTTC. It translates to CASSLSRTGMDEQFF. Full variable domain (missing parts from reference TRBV5-8 and TRBJ2-1): EAGVTQSPTHLIKTRGQQATLRCSPISGHTSVYWYQQALGLGLQFLLWYDEGEERNRGNFPPRFSGRQFPNYSSELNVNALELEDSALYLCASSLSRTGMDEQFFGPGTRLTVL.

This clone turned up a few times. The chain combines TRBV11-3 with TRBJ2-7; 10 bases line up with TRBD1. CDR3 length: 15 residues. The V gene end was trimmed by 5 bases and the J gene end by 6 bases; junction bases not matched to a gene: 10. The germline V gene encodes CDR1 SGHNT and CDR2 YENEEA. The CDR3 bases are TGTGCCAGCAGCAATCCGGGACAGGGGTTCTTCGAGCAGTACGTC. Encoded protein: CASSNPGQGFFEQYV.

This sequence joins TRBV19 and TRBJ2-1, with 10 bases aligning to TRBD2. CDR1 and CDR2 (germline): LNHDA, SQIVND (reference sequence). Unmatched junction bases numbered 1, after V lost 0 bases and J lost 2 bases. This CDR3 comprises 16 residues. The CDR3 coding sequence is TGTGCCAGTAGTATAGATACTAGCGGGGCCTACAATGAGCAGTTCTTC. Protein: CASSIDTSGAYNEQFF.

The chain employs TRBV6-5 and TRBJ2-7; 13 bases map to TRBD2. V was pared by 6 bases and J by 3 bases, with 5 bases of the junction left unmatched. From germline, CDR1 is MNHEY and CDR2 SVGAGI. The CDR3 is 15 amino acids. CDR3 protein: CASSAGLAGIYEQYV. CDR3 DNA sequence: TGTGCCAGCAGCGCGGGACTAGCGGGAATCTACGAGCAGTACGTC.

The CDR3 DNA sequence: TGTGCCAGTAGTATGCAGGGCTTGAACACTGAAGCTTTCTTT. Protein sequence: CASSMQGLNTEAFF. The gene calls are TRBV19 and TRBJ1-1, with a weak D call TRBD1 (5 bases). In germline, CDR1 is LNHDA, CDR2 SQIVND (reference sequence). The CDR3 loop spans 14 amino acids. Between the trimmed V and J ends, which lost 3 bases and 0 bases, there was a span of 8 bases.

The chain recombines TRBV6-5 with TRBJ1-2; D is possibly TRBD1 (6 bases). Germline assignment: CDR1 MNHEY and CDR2 SVGAGI. V lost 0 bases and J lost 5, with 13 bases in between. This CDR3 is built from 15 residues. The DNA of the CDR3 is TGTGCCAGCAGTTACTCGGGAGGGGGTGGGTATGGCTACACCTTC. Its protein product is CASSYSGGGGYGYTF.

The J gene is TRBJ1-1, the V gene TRBV19; D call uncertain. Germline V gives CDR1 LNHDA, CDR2 SQIVND (reference sequence). Trimming took off 10 bases at V and 0 bases at J, with 15 bases between the two ends. The CDR3 totals 14 residues. The CDR3 DNA reads TGTGCCACATCCTTACATACCCTGAACACTGAAGCTTTCTTT. This codes for CATSLHTLNTEAFF.

The rearrangement links TRBV9 to TRBJ1-3; the D is unclear. The V gene lost 4 bases and the J gene lost 3 bases, with 14 bases spanning the gap. The CDR3 runs to 15 residues. Germline V lookup: CDR1 SGDLS, CDR2 YYNGEE. In DNA, the CDR3 is TGTGCCAGCAGCAACTTTCCGGGGAGTGGAAACACCATATATTTT. It yields the protein CASSNFPGSGNTIYF.

The gene calls are TRBV2 and TRBJ1-3, with D tentatively TRBD1 (5 bases). This CDR3 is 15 amino acids long. V was trimmed by 9 bases and J by 3 bases, leaving 18 bases between them. Germline-derived CDR1 and CDR2 are SNHLY and FYNNEI. CDR3 coding DNA: TGTGCCAGGTCGTCCCGAAGGGGCCATGGAAACACCATATATTTT. This translates into CARSSRRGHGNTIYF.

The chain uses TRBV6-1 and TRBJ2-5; 7 nucleotides agree with TRBD2. Trimming cost V 0 bases and J 1 base; bases outside gene matches: 2. This CDR3 spans 15 amino acids. Germline V gene sequence: CDR1 MNHNS, CDR2 SASEGT. CDR3 loop: CASSEAGGAQETQYF. The CDR3 DNA follows: TGTGCCAGCAGTGAAGCGGGAGGGGCCCAAGAGACCCAGTACTTC.

The rearrangement joins TRBV9 to TRBJ2-1, with a weak D call TRBD1 (6 bases). V lost 0 bases to trimming and J lost 3 bases, with 10 bases between them. Germline CDR1 is SGDLS and CDR2 is YYNGEE. The CDR3 totals 15 residues. CDR3 DNA: TGTGCCAGCAGCGTAGAGTGGACAGTCTACAATGAGCAGTTCTTC. Amino acid sequence: CASSVEWTVYNEQFF.

The rearrangement links TRBV19 to TRBJ2-3, with D unclear. Trimming shortened V by 7 bases and J by 1 base, and 9 bases separated the two germline ends. CDR3 length: 13 amino acids. CDR1 is LNHDA, CDR2 SQIVND, per germline (reference sequence). The CDR3 protein is CASTEGGTDTQYF. CDR3 DNA: TGTGCCAGTACCGAAGGAGGCACAGATACGCAGTATTTT.

This clone was counted a few times. V is TRBV7-9 and J is TRBJ1-2; D might be TRBD1 (5 bases). Trimming removed 0 bases from V and 3 bases from J, with 11 bases in between. Germline V gives CDR1 SEHNR, CDR2 FQNEAQ (reference sequence). This CDR3 is 15 amino acids long. CDR3 protein: CASSLALLQDYGYTF. DNA for the CDR3: TGTGCCAGCAGCTTAGCGCTACTACAGGACTATGGCTACACCTTC.

The chain employs TRBV6-1 and TRBJ2-7, with 9 bases identical to TRBD2. CDR3 length equals 15 residues. Germline loops: CDR1 MNHNS, CDR2 SASEGT. V shed 2 bases, J shed 1 base, and the junction held 3 bases outside the gene matches. The CDR3 protein is CASSEQTSGSYEQYV. As DNA, the CDR3 is TGTGCCAGCAGTGAACAGACTAGCGGTTCCTACGAGCAGTACGTC.

The V call is TRBV6-5, the J call TRBJ1-1, with 7 bases matching TRBD1. The CDR3 contains 12 residues. Germline values: CDR1 MNHEY, CDR2 SVGAGI. J gave up 8 bases and V 9 bases, and 9 bases lay outside the gene matches. CDR3 in amino acids: CASFRLTGEAFF. In nucleotides, the CDR3 is TGTGCCAGTTTCCGACTGACAGGGGAAGCTTTCTTT.

The chain couples TRBV2 to TRBJ2-6, with 7 bases that match TRBD1. The germline V gene encodes CDR1 SNHLY and CDR2 FYNNEI. This CDR3 contains 13 residues. Trimming at V came to 7 bases and at J to 4 bases, leaving 1 base not matched to a gene. CDR3 sequence reads: CASKGAGANVLTF. CDR3 coding DNA: TGTGCCAGCAAGGGGGCAGGGGCCAACGTCCTGACTTTC.